These 20 T cell receptor beta chains came from one sample sequenced in a study of T cell responses to AZD1222 COVID-19 vaccine (dated by TCRdb to about 2021). Library preparation was by the immunoSEQ multiplex PCR assay. What TCRdb holds here is the immuneACCESS table cut down to in-frame rearrangements. Part of the clones is not present; checked against another copy, under half of the missing clones reflect an unresolved V gene, and the others are unexplained. The sample table contains about 100,000 clones; only one count was recorded for 92% of them. The ten largest clones capture 1.5% to 2% of the sample. Interpreted using the paper, the time point label stands for: baseline before first vaccination. The material was peripheral blood, obtained on day 0 of AZD1222 vaccination. These receptors all stem from an adult in good health.

The chain recombines TRBV7-2 with TRBJ2-3; 8 nucleotides line up with TRBD2. Germline V gene lookup returns CDR1 SGHTA and CDR2 FQGNSA. V shed 3 bases and J 1 base; nucleotides not matched to a gene: 3. The CDR3 is 15 residues long. The CDR3 DNA sequence: TGTGCCAGCAGCTTGACGGGAGGGGGCACAGATACGCAGTATTTT. Its protein is CASSLTGGGTDTQYF.

This chain joins TRBV6-1 and TRBJ2-7, with TRBD2 identical over 10 bases. This CDR3 has 13 residues. Trimming removed 1 base from V and 10 bases from J; junction bases left unmatched: 4. CDR1 and CDR2 from the germline V gene are MNHNS and SASEGT. The CDR3 reads CASSEELAGRQYF. DNA for the CDR3: TGTGCCAGCAGTGAAGAACTAGCGGGGAGACAGTACTTC.

V gene TRBV3-1 (or the pseudogene TRBV3-2) combines with J gene TRBJ2-7, with D possibly matching TRBD2 (6 bases). Per the germline V gene, CDR1 is LGHDT and CDR2 is YNNKEL (reference sequence). CDR3 length: 15 amino acids. V was pared by 4 bases and J by 2 bases, with 15 bases between. As DNA, the CDR3 is TGTGCCAGCAGCCCCCCCGGGAGCCAGACCTACGAGCAGTACTTC. Protein sequence: CASSPPGSQTYEQYF.

The chain links TRBV24-1 to TRBJ1-2, with a tentative D call TRBD1 (6 bases). Germline loops: CDR1 KGHDR, CDR2 SFDVKD. The CDR3 runs to 14 residues. V was shortened by 5 bases and J by 4 bases, with 13 bases between the two germline ends. CDR3 region: CATSAGGAPYGYTF. CDR3 coding DNA: TGTGCCACCAGTGCGGGGGGGGCGCCCTATGGCTACACCTTC.

The CDR3 loop reads CASSLDFSGETQYF. The CDR3 nucleotides are TGTGCCAGCAGCTTGGATTTCAGCGGTGAGACCCAGTACTTC. This rearrangement joins TRBV5-4 to TRBJ2-5; tentatively, D is TRBD2 (5 bases). V dropped 0 bases and J dropped 5 bases, with 11 bases sitting between them. CDR1 and CDR2 from the germline V gene are SGHNT and YYREEE (reference sequence). The CDR3 runs 14 residues.

This sequence joins TRBV13 and TRBJ1-1, with 8 bases fitting TRBD1. Trimming cost V 1 base and J 4 bases; bases outside gene matches: 5. The CDR3 runs 15 residues. Germline loops: CDR1 PRHDT, CDR2 FYEKMQ (reference sequence). This CDR3 reads CASSLASGGRTEAFF. CDR3 DNA sequence: TGTGCCAGCAGCTTAGCCTCAGGGGGCCGCACTGAAGCTTTCTTT.

The V and J genes are TRBV6-5 and TRBJ1-1; TRBD1 might be the D (5 bases). The germline V gene has CDR1 MNHEY and CDR2 SVGAGI. Trimming took off 5 bases at V and 1 base at J, with 8 bases between the two ends. There are 13 residues in the CDR3. The CDR3 reads CASSRGRNTEAFF. CDR3 coding DNA: TGTGCCAGCAGTAGGGGAAGGAACACTGAAGCTTTCTTT.

The chain recombines TRBV12-3 or TRBV12-4 with TRBJ2-7; D gene ambiguous. Deletions cut 1 base from V and 1 base from J, with 5 bases between. The CDR3 totals 13 residues. CDR3: CASSLGGSYEQYF. CDR3 nucleotides: TGTGCCAGCAGTTTAGGTGGATCCTACGAGCAGTACTTC.

The V gene is TRBV29-1, the J gene TRBJ2-1; perhaps D is TRBD1 or TRBD2 (5 bases each). The CDR3 spans 12 residues. In germline, CDR1 is SQVTM, CDR2 ANQGSEA. V shed 6 bases and J shed 6 bases, with 12 bases lying between them. CDR3 coding DNA: TGCAGCGTCGCCCGGGACCGCAATGAGCAGTTCTTC. Translating gives CSVARDRNEQFF.

There are a few counts of this clone. The V call is TRBV30, the J call TRBJ1-2; D remains unclear. V lost 7 bases, J lost 8 bases, and 8 bases lay in between. The germline V gene has CDR1 GTSNPN and CDR2 SVGIG (reference sequence). CDR3 size: 9 residues. The chain's CDR3 is CASLGGYTF. The CDR3 DNA reads TGTGCCTCCCTCGGGGGCTACACCTTC.

This chain joins TRBV3-1 (or the pseudogene TRBV3-2) and TRBJ1-5; TRBD1 matches at 7 bases. Germline V gene sequence: CDR1 LGHDT, CDR2 YNNKEL (reference sequence). V dropped 4 bases and J dropped 8; count of bases not matched to a gene: 11. This CDR3 has 15 residues. For the CDR3, the DNA is TGTGCCAGCAGCCTAGGGAGACAGGGAGGAGAGCCCCAGCATTTT. It specifies CASSLGRQGGEPQHF.

CDR3 DNA: TGTGCCAGCTGGGGGACTAGTCGGTACGAGCAGTACTTC. Translation gives CASWGTSRYEQYF. V is TRBV28 and J is TRBJ2-7, with 8 bases fitting TRBD2. The CDR3 is 13 residues long. V shed 8 bases, J shed 4 bases, and the junction held 7 bases outside the gene matches. In germline, CDR1 is MDHEN, CDR2 SYDVKM. The full variable domain, rest sourced from reference TRBV28 and TRBJ2-7, is DVKVTQSSRYLVKRTGEKVFLECVQDMDHENMFWYRQDPGLGLRLIYFSYDVKMKEKGDIPEGYSVSREKKERFSLILESASTNQTSMYLCASWGTSRYEQYFGPGTRLTVT.

This chain links TRBV10-2 with TRBJ1-1, with TRBD1 matching 8 bases. This CDR3 has 14 amino acids. From germline, CDR1 is WSHSY and CDR2 SAAADI. The V and J ends lost 7 bases and 4 bases, in that order; junction bases with no gene match: 8. CDR3 region: CASTVDRGGTEAFF. CDR3 DNA: TGCGCCAGCACCGTCGACAGGGGAGGCACTGAAGCTTTCTTT.

J is TRBJ1-3 and V is TRBV6-5, with D tentatively TRBD1 (5 bases). CDR3 size: 15 residues. Germline loops: CDR1 MNHEY, CDR2 SVGAGI. Trimming removed 2 bases from V and 8 bases from J, with 16 bases in between. CDR3 in amino acids: CASSYATGKGHTIYF. The CDR3 region has the DNA TGTGCCAGCAGTTACGCGACTGGGAAGGGGCACACCATATATTTT.

CDR3 residues: CASSLIPAYINEQYF. In DNA form, the CDR3 reads TGTGCCAGCAGTTTAATCCCAGCGTATATCAACGAGCAGTACTTC. The chain combines TRBV28 with TRBJ2-7; D not resolved. Per germline, CDR1 MDHEN and CDR2 SYDVKM. Between the trimmed V and J ends, which lost 2 bases and 5 bases, there was a span of 16 bases. This CDR3 contains 15 residues.

The genes are TRBV9 and TRBJ1-2; D remains ambiguous. Germline lookup yields CDR1 SGDLS and CDR2 YYNGEE. V was cut by 6 bases and J by 7 bases, with 13 bases left in between. CDR3 length: 12 amino acids. CDR3 sequence: CASTKNVGGYTF. CDR3 DNA: TGTGCCAGCACCAAAAACGTAGGTGGCTACACCTTC.

J is TRBJ2-1 and V is TRBV11-2; no firm D call. CDR3 length: 14 amino acids. V gave up 1 base and J gave up 2 bases, with 6 bases separating them. Germline CDR1 SGHAT, CDR2 FQNNGV. The CDR3 DNA sequence: TGTGCCAGCAGCTTAGTAACAGCCTACAATGAGCAGTTCTTC. It translates to CASSLVTAYNEQFF.

This clone has just one count. The rearrangement links TRBV6-5 to TRBJ2-5; TRBD2 is a possible D gene (6 bases). V was shortened by 0 bases and J by 2 bases, with 13 bases between the two germline ends. In germline, CDR1 is MNHEY, CDR2 SVGAGI. There are 16 residues in the CDR3. CDR3 DNA sequence: TGTGCCAGCAGTTACTCCCCTGGAGGGGAGCAAGAGACCCAGTACTTC. Its translation is CASSYSPGGEQETQYF.

The chain employs TRBV7-9 and TRBJ2-1; no definite D call. From germline, CDR1 is SEHNR and CDR2 FQNEAQ (reference sequence). The CDR3 loop spans 17 amino acids. The V and J ends lost 0 bases and 0 bases respectively, with 12 bases between them. This CDR3 reads CASSLADPVGSYNEQFF. The DNA for the CDR3 is TGTGCCAGCAGCTTAGCGGATCCGGTCGGCTCCTACAATGAGCAGTTCTTC.

CDR3 nucleotide sequence: TGTGCCTGGAGTGTACCCGGCAGTCTTAATGAAAAACTGTTTTTT. Protein: CAWSVPGSLNEKLFF. The chain combines TRBV30 with TRBJ1-4; no clear D gene. CDR1 and CDR2 (germline): GTSNPN, SVGIG (reference sequence). The CDR3 runs to 15 residues. The V gene lost 0 bases and the J gene lost 4 bases, with 12 bases spanning the gap. The complete variable domain, with remaining parts taken from reference TRBV30 and TRBJ1-4, reads SQTIHQWPATLVQPVGSPLSLECTVEGTSNPNLYWYRQAAGRGLQLLFYSVGIGQISSEVPQNLSASRPQDRQFILSSKKLLLSDSGFYLCAWSVPGSLNEKLFFGSGTQLSVL.